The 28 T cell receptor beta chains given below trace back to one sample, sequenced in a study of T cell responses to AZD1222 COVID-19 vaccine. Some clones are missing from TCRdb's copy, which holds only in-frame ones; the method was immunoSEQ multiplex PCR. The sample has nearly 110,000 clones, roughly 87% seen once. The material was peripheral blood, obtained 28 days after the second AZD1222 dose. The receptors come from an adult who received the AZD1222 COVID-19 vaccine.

As DNA, the CDR3 is TGCGCCAGCAGCCAAGATAGGGGAGATACGCAGTATTTT. Translation: CASSQDRGDTQYF. This chain uses TRBV4-1 with TRBJ2-3; possible D gene TRBD1, 5 bases. This CDR3 has 13 residues. Trimming pared 0 bases from V and 5 bases from J, leaving 6 bases between. Germline CDR1 is MGHRA and CDR2 is YSYEKL.

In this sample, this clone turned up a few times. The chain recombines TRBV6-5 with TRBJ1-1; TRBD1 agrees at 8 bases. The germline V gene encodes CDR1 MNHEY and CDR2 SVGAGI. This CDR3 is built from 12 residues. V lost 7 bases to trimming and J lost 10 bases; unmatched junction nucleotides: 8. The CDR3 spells CASIQGAGVAFF. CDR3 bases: TGTGCCAGCATTCAGGGGGCGGGAGTAGCTTTCTTT.

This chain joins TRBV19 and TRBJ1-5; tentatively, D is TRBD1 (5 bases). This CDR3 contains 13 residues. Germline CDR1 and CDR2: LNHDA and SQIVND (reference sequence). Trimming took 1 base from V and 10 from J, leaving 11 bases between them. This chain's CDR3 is CASSIGGGRPQHF. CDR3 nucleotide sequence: TGTGCCAGTAGTATAGGGGGGGGTAGACCCCAGCATTTT.

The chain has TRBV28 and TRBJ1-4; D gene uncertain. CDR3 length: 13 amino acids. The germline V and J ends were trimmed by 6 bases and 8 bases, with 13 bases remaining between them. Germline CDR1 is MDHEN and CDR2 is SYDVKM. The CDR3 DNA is TGTGCCAGCAGCAACCAATTGGGGGAAAAACTGTTTTTT. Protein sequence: CASSNQLGEKLFF. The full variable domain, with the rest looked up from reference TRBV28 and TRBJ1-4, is DVKVTQSSRYLVKRTGEKVFLECVQDMDHENMFWYRQDPGLGLRLIYFSYDVKMKEKGDIPEGYSVSREKKERFSLILESASTNQTSMYLCASSNQLGEKLFFGSGTQLSVL.

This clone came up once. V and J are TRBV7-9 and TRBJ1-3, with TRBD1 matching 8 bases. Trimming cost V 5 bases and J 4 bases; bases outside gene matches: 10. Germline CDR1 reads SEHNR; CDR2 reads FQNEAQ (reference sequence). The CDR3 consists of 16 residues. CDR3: CASSDGQGIAGNTIYF. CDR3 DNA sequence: TGTGCCAGCAGCGACGGACAGGGTATTGCCGGAAACACCATATATTTT.

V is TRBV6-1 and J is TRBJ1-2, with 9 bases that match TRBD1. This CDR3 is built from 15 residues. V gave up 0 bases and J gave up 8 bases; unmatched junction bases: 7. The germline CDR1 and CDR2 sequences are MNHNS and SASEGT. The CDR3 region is CASSEASQGARGYTF. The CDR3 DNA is TGTGCCAGCAGTGAAGCGTCACAGGGGGCGCGAGGCTACACCTTC.

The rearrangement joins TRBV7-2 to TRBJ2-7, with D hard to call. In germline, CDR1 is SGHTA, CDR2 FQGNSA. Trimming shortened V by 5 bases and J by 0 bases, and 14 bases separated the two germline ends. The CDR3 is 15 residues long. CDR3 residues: CASSKAGGSSYEQYF. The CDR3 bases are TGTGCCAGCAGCAAGGCAGGTGGAAGCTCCTACGAGCAGTACTTC.

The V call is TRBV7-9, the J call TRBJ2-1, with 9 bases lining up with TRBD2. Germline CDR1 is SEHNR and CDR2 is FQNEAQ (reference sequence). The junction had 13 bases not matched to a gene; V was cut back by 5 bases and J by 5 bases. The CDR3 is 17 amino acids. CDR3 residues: CASSVTWASGDNNEQFF. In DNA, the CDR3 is TGTGCCAGCAGCGTGACCTGGGCTAGCGGGGATAACAATGAGCAGTTCTTC. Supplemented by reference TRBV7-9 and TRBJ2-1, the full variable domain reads DTGVSQNPRHKITKRGQNVTFRCDPISEHNRLYWYRQTLGQGPEFLTYFQNEAQLEKSRLLSDRFSAERPKGSFSTLEIQRTEQGDSAMYLCASSVTWASGDNNEQFFGPGTRLTVL.

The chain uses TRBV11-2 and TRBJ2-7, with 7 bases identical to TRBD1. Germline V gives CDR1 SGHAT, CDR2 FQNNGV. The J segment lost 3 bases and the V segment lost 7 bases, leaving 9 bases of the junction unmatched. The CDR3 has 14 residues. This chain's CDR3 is CASNVGPGGYEQYF. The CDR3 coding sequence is TGTGCCAGCAACGTCGGCCCAGGGGGCTACGAGCAGTACTTC. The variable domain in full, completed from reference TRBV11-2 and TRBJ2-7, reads EAGVAQSPRYKIIEKRQSVAFWCNPISGHATLYWYQQILGQGPKLLIQFQNNGVVDDSQLPKDRFSAERLKGVDSTLKIQPAKLEDSAVYLCASNVGPGGYEQYFGPGTRLTVT.

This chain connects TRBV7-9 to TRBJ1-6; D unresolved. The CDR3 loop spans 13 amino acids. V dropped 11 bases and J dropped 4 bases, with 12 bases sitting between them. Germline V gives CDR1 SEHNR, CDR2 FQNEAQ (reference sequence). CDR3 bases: TGTGCCCACAGCCAGTTATATAATTCACCCCTCCACTTT. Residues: CAHSQLYNSPLHF.

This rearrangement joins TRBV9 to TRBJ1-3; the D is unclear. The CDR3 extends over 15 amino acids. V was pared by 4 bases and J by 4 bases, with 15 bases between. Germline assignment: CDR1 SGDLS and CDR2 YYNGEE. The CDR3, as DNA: TGTGCCAGCAGCTACACCGACACGGTCGGAAACACCATATATTTT. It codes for CASSYTDTVGNTIYF.

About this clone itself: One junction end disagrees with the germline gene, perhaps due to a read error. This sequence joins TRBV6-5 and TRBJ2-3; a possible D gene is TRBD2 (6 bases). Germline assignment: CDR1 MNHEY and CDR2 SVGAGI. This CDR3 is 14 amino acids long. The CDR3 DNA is TGTGCCGGCAGGCCGGGACTCAGCACAGATACGCAGTATTTT. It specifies CAGRPGLSTDTQYF.

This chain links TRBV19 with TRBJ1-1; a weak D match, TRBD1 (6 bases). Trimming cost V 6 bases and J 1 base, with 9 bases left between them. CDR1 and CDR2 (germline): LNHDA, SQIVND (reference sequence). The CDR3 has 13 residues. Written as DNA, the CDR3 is TGTGCCAGTAGCCCGACAGGGAACACTGAAGCTTTCTTT. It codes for CASSPTGNTEAFF.

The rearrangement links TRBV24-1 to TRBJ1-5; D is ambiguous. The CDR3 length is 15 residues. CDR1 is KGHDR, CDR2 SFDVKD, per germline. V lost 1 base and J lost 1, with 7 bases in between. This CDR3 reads CATSDLKRSNQPQHF. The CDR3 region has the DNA TGTGCCACCAGTGATTTAAAGAGAAGCAATCAGCCCCAGCATTTT.

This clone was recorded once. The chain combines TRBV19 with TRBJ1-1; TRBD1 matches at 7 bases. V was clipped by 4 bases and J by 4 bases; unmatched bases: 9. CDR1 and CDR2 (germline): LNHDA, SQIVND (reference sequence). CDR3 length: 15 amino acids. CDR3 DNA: TGTGCCAGTAGTACCAACAGGGGAGGGGGCACTGAAGCTTTCTTT. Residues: CASSTNRGGGTEAFF. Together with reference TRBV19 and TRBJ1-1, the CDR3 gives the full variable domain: DGGITQSPKYLFRKEGQNVTLSCEQNLNHDAMYWYRQDPGQGLRLIYYSQIVNDFQKGDIAEGYSVSREKKESFPLTVTSAQKNPTAFYLCASSTNRGGGTEAFFGQGTRLTVV.

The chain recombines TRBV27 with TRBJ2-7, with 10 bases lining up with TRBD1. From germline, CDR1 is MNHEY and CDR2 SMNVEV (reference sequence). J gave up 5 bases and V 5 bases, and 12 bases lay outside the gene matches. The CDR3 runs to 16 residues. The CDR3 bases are TGTGCCAGCAGTAGACAGGGGGCCCTTAAGGGGGACGAGCAGTACTTC. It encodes CASSRQGALKGDEQYF.

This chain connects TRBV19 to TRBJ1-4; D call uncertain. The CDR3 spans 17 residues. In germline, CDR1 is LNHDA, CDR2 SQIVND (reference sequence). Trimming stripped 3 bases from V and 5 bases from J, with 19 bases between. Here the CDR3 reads CASSIGPGYHENEKLFF. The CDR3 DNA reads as TGTGCCAGTAGTATCGGTCCCGGGTACCACGAGAATGAAAAACTGTTTTTT.

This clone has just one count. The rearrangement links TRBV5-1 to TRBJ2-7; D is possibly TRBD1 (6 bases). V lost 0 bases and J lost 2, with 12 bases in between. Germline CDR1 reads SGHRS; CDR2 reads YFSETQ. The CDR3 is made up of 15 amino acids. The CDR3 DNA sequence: TGCGCCAGCAGCTTGGACGGGACACCTCCCTACGAGCAGTACTTC. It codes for CASSLDGTPPYEQYF.

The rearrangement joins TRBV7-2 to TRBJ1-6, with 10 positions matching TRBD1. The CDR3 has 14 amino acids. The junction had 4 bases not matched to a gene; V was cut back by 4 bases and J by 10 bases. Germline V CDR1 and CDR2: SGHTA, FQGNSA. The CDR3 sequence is CASSSRDRGSPLHF. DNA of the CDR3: TGTGCCAGCAGCTCAAGGGACAGGGGATCACCCCTCCACTTT.

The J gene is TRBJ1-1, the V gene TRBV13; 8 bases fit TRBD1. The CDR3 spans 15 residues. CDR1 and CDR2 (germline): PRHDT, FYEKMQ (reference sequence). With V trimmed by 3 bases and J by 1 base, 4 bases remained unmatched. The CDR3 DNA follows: TGTGCCAGCAGCTTCGACAGGGGCTGGAACACTGAAGCTTTCTTT. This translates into CASSFDRGWNTEAFF.

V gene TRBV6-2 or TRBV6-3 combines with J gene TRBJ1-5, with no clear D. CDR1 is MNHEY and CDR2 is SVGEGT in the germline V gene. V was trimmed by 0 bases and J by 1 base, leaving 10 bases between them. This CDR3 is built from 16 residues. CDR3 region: CASSYSTTGSNQPQHF. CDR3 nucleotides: TGTGCCAGCAGTTACTCGACCACGGGGAGCAATCAGCCCCAGCATTTT.

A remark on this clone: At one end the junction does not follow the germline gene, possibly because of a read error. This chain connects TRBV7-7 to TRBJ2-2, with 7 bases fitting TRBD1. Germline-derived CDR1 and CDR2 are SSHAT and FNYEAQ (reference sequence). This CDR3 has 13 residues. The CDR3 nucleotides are TGTGCTAGCAGCATGACAGGGTCCGGGGAGCTGTTTTTT. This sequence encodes CASSMTGSGELFF. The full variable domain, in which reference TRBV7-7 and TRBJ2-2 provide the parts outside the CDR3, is GAGVSQSPRYKVTKRGQDVTLRCDPISSHATLYWYQQALGQGPEFLTYFNYEAQPDKSGLPSDRFSAERPEGSISTLTIQRTEQRDSAMYRCASSMTGSGELFFGEGSRLTVL.

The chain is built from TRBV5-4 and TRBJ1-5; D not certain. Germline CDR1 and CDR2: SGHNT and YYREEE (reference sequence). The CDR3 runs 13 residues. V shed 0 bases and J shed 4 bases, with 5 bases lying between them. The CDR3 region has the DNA TGTGCCAGCAGCTTGGATATTAATCAGCCCCAGCATTTT. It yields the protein CASSLDINQPQHF. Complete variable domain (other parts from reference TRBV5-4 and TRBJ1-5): ETGVTQSPTHLIKTRGQQVTLRCSSQSGHNTVSWYQQALGQGPQFIFQYYREEENGRGNFPPRFSGLQFPNYSSELNVNALELDDSALYLCASSLDINQPQHFGDGTRLSIL.

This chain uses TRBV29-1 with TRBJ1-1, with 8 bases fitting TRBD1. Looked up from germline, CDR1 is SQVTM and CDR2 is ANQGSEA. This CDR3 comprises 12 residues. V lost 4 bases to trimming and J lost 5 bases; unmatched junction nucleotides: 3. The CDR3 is CSVAQGETEAFF. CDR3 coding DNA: TGCAGCGTTGCACAGGGGGAGACTGAAGCTTTCTTT.

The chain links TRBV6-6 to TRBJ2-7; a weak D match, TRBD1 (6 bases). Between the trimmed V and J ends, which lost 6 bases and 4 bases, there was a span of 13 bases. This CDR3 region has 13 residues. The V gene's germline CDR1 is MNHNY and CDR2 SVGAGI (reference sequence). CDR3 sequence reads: CASSPDSIYEQYF. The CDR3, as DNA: TGTGCCAGCAGCCCGGACAGTATATACGAGCAGTACTTC.

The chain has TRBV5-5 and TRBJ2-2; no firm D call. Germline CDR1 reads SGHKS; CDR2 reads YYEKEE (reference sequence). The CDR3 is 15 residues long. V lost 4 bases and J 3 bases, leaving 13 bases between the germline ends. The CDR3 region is CASSGEVSHTGELFF. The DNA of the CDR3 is TGTGCCAGCAGCGGGGAAGTAAGTCACACCGGGGAGCTGTTTTTT.

The CDR3 reads CASSQSGEINYGYTF. CDR3 bases: TGTGCCAGCAGCCAATCAGGCGAGATAAACTATGGCTACACCTTC. The V call is TRBV4-2, the J call TRBJ1-2; D gene unclear. Germline-derived CDR1 and CDR2 are LGHNA and YNFKEQ. The V gene lost 2 bases and the J gene lost 2 bases, with 12 bases spanning the gap. The CDR3 has 15 residues.

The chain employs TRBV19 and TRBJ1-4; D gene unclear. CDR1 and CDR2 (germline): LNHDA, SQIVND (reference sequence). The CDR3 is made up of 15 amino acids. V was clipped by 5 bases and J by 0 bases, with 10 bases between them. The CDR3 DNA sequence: TGTGCCAGTAGTTCACACTCTGCAACTAATGAAAAACTGTTTTTT. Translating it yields CASSSHSATNEKLFF.